This passage covers 11 T cell receptor beta chains from one sample sequenced in a study of blood T cell repertoires in COVID-19 (dated by TCRdb to the early 2020s). Library method: the immunoSEQ multiplex PCR assay. TCRdb provides this immuneACCESS table in a form limited to in-frame rearrangements. Some clones are lacking; in checked studies, under half of them reflect an unresolved V gene, and why the rest are absent is not known. The sample table holds 250,000 to 350,000 clones, of which 75% to 90% were seen once. 0.94% of the sample goes to the ten largest clones. The sample comprised peripheral blood. Receptor source: a woman in her forties who had recovered from COVID-19.

This sequence joins TRBV9 and TRBJ2-3; D is perhaps TRBD1 (6 bases). Deletions cut 3 bases from V and 3 bases from J, with 17 bases between. This CDR3 is built from 16 residues. Germline V gives CDR1 SGDLS, CDR2 YYNGEE. The CDR3 DNA reads as TGTGCCAGCAGCGCCGACCGTGGGGGCCTGACAGATACGCAGTATTTT. Its protein product is CASSADRGGLTDTQYF.

The chain uses TRBV3-1 (or the pseudogene TRBV3-2) and TRBJ1-2; 11 nucleotides agree with TRBD1. Germline V gene sequence: CDR1 LGHDT, CDR2 YNNKEL (reference sequence). J gave up 8 bases and V 4 bases, and 18 bases lay outside the gene matches. The CDR3 sequence is 18 residues long. DNA of the CDR3: TGTGCCAGCAGCCCGCCGGGACAGGGGGAAGTCGTCGGTCGGGGCTACACCTTC. This gives the protein CASSPPGQGEVVGRGYTF.

V usage is TRBV29-1 and J usage is TRBJ1-3, with TRBD1 identical over 7 bases. There are 13 residues in the CDR3. Per the germline V gene, CDR1 is SQVTM and CDR2 is ANQGSEA. V was clipped by 4 bases and J by 8 bases; unmatched bases: 8. This CDR3 is CSVGDSLLDTIYF. The CDR3 bases are TGCAGCGTTGGGGACAGCTTATTAGACACCATATATTTT.

V usage is TRBV10-3 and J usage is TRBJ1-1; TRBD1 might be the D (5 bases). Germline V gene sequence: CDR1 ENHRY, CDR2 SYGVKD. V shed 3 bases and J shed 1 base, with 12 bases lying between them. This CDR3 has 15 amino acids. Here the CDR3 DNA reads TGTGCCATCAGTGAATTGGACAAAGGGAACACTGAAGCTTTCTTT. It translates to CAISELDKGNTEAFF.

The chain uses TRBV30 and TRBJ2-7, with 10 bases fitting TRBD1. The CDR3 runs 14 residues. V shed 1 base and J 3 bases; nucleotides not matched to a gene: 3. Looked up from germline, CDR1 is GTSNPN and CDR2 is SVGIG (reference sequence). CDR3 loop: CAWSGGTGVYEQYF. The CDR3 DNA is TGTGCCTGGAGTGGCGGGACAGGGGTCTACGAGCAGTACTTC.

The rearrangement joins TRBV11-2 to TRBJ2-7; 7 bases fit TRBD1. Germline V gene lookup returns CDR1 SGHAT and CDR2 FQNNGV. The CDR3 has 15 amino acids. Trimming took 5 bases from V and 2 from J; bases not matched to a gene: 9. CDR3 region: CASSRRRDSPYEQYF. CDR3 DNA sequence: TGTGCCAGCAGCCGAAGACGGGACAGTCCCTACGAGCAGTACTTC.

V and J are TRBV4-1 and TRBJ2-7; TRBD2 matches 9 bases. There are 15 residues in the CDR3. Looked up from germline, CDR1 is MGHRA and CDR2 is YSYEKL. V gave up 0 bases and J gave up 2 bases; unmatched junction bases: 2. CDR3 loop: CASSQDPSGTYEQYF. The CDR3 bases are TGCGCCAGCAGCCAAGATCCTAGCGGGACCTACGAGCAGTACTTC.

The chain has TRBV9 and TRBJ2-3; D is uncertain. Per germline, CDR1 SGDLS and CDR2 YYNGEE. This CDR3 has 14 residues. Trimming removed 0 bases at V and 7 bases at J, with 12 bases between. CDR3 loop: CASSVGALQNTQYF. CDR3 nucleotide sequence: TGTGCCAGCAGCGTAGGAGCGTTGCAAAATACGCAGTATTTT.

J is TRBJ2-2 and V is TRBV2; weak D call: TRBD1 (6 bases). The length of the CDR3 is 15 residues. Germline CDR1 reads SNHLY; CDR2 reads FYNNEI. V was cut by 6 bases and J by 0 bases, with 11 bases left in between. The DNA for the CDR3 is TGTGCCAGCAGGGGGGCGGCGGCGAACACCGGGGAGCTGTTTTTT. Translated, it gives CASRGAAANTGELFF.

The chain has TRBV10-3 and TRBJ2-7; 12 nucleotides align to TRBD1. CDR1 is ENHRY, CDR2 SYGVKD, per germline. CDR3 length: 14 residues. V gave up 3 bases and J gave up 7 bases; unmatched junction bases: 4. CDR3 sequence (DNA): TGTGCCATCAGTGAAGGGGACAGGGGGCCAGAGCAGTACTTC. This gives the protein CAISEGDRGPEQYF.

V and J are TRBV9 and TRBJ1-1; D might be TRBD1 (6 bases). Per the germline V gene, CDR1 is SGDLS and CDR2 is YYNGEE. V lost 3 bases, J lost 7 bases, and 10 bases lay in between. The CDR3 is 12 amino acids. Here the CDR3 reads CASSAGGLEAFF. The CDR3 bases are TGTGCCAGCAGCGCGGGGGGGCTTGAAGCTTTCTTT.